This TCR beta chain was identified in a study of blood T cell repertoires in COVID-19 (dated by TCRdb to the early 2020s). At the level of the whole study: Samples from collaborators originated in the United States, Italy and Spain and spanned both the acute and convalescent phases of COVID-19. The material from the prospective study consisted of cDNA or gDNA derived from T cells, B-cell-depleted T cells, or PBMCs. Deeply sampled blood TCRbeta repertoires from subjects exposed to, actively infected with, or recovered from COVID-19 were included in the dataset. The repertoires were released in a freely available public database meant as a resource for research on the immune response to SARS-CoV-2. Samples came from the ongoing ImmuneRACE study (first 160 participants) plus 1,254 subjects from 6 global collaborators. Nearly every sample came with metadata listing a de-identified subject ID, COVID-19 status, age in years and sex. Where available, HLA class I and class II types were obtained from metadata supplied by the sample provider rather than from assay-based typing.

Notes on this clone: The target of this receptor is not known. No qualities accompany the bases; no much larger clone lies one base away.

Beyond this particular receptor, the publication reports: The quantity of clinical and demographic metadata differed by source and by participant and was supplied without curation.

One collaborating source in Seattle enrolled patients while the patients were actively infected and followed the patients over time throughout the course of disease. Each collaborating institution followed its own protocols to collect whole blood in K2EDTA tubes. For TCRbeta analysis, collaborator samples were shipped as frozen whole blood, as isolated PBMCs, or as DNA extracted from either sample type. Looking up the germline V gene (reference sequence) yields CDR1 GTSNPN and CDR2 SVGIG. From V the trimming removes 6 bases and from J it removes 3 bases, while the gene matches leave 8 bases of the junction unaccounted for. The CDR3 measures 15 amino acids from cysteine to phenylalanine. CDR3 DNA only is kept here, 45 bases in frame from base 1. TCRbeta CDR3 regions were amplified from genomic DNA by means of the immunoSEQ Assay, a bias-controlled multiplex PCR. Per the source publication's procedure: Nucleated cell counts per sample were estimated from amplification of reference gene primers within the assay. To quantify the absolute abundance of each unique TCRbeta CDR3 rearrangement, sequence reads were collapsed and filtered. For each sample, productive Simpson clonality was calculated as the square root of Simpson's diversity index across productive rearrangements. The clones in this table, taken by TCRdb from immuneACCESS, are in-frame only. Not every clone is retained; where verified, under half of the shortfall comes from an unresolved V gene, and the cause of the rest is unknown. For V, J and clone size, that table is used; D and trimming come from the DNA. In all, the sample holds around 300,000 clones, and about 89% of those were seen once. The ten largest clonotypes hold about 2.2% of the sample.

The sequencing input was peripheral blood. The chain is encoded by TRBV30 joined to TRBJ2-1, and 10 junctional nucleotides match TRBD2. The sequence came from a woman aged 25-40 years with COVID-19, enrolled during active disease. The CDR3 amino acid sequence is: CACTSGRAFYNEQFF. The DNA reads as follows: TGTGCCTGTACAAGCGGGAGGGCTTTCTACAATGAGCAGTTCTTC.